These T cell receptor beta chains were read from a single sample in a study of T cell changes during pregnancy in multiple sclerosis. The protocol was immunoSEQ multiplex PCR, while the TCRdb copy is restricted to in-frame clones and leaves out a portion. The data show approximately 50,000 clones, with over 80% seen just once and approximately 0.67% held by the top ten. The sequenced sample was CD4+ T cells from peripheral blood mononuclear cells, obtained in the third trimester of pregnancy. Receptor source: a female donor with multiple sclerosis, enrolled in a pregnancy study. The CDR3 runs from the conserved cysteine through the conserved F or W. Fields, in order: clone size, D gene, CDR3 length, V gene, J gene, CDR3 protein, CDR3 DNA. D genes are given only for firm matches. Clone size is given for some rows only: seen once, a few or many times, or a class if the clone is expanded.

abundance: NA
d_gene: NA
len: 14
v_gene: TRBV6-6
j_gene: TRBJ2-7
CDR3aa: CASSYAGLVDEQYF
CDR3nt: TGTGCCAGCAGTTACGCGGGACTCGTCGACGAGCAGTACTTC

abundance: NA
d_gene: NA
len: 13
v_gene: TRBV18
j_gene: TRBJ2-3
CDR3aa: CASSPPVEDTQYF
CDR3nt: TGTGCCAGCTCACCCCCAGTTGAAGATACGCAGTATTTT

abundance: NA
d_gene: NA
len: 14
v_gene: TRBV18
j_gene: TRBJ1-5
CDR3aa: CASSPRAAGQPQHF
CDR3nt: TGTGCCAGCTCACCCCGGGCCGCGGGTCAGCCCCAGCATTTT

abundance: once
d_gene: NA
len: 11
v_gene: TRBV4-1
j_gene: TRBJ2-1
CDR3aa: CASSQLYEQFF
CDR3nt: TGCGCCAGCAGCCAATTATATGAGCAGTTCTTC

abundance: NA
d_gene: NA
len: 13
v_gene: TRBV11-2
j_gene: TRBJ1-5
CDR3aa: CASSLDIGKPQHF
CDR3nt: TGTGCCAGCAGCTTAGATATCGGGAAGCCCCAGCATTTT

abundance: once
d_gene: TRBD1
len: 19
v_gene: TRBV5-1
j_gene: TRBJ2-6
CDR3aa: CASSLARDRGSSGANVLTF
CDR3nt: TGCGCCAGCAGCTTGGCGCGGGACAGGGGTTCCTCTGGGGCCAACGTCCTGACTTTC

abundance: NA
d_gene: TRBD2
len: 16
v_gene: TRBV6-6
j_gene: TRBJ2-7
CDR3aa: CASSYPRGTSGYEQYF
CDR3nt: TGTGCCAGCAGTTACCCCCGAGGGACTAGCGGCTACGAGCAGTACTTC

abundance: NA
d_gene: TRBD1
len: 13
v_gene: TRBV12-5
j_gene: TRBJ2-1
CDR3aa: CASGLDRDNEQFF
CDR3nt: TGTGCTAGTGGTCTAGACAGGGACAATGAGCAGTTCTTC

abundance: once
d_gene: TRBD2
len: 17
v_gene: TRBV5-4
j_gene: TRBJ2-2
CDR3aa: CASSPSGAGRDTGELFF
CDR3nt: TGTGCCAGCAGCCCCTCAGGGGCCGGGAGGGATACCGGGGAGCTGTTTTTT

abundance: NA
d_gene: NA
len: 14
v_gene: TRBV5-1
j_gene: TRBJ2-5
CDR3aa: CASSLAGWQETQYF
CDR3nt: TGCGCCAGCAGCTTAGCGGGTTGGCAAGAGACCCAGTACTTC

abundance: NA
d_gene: NA
len: 14
v_gene: TRBV7-2
j_gene: TRBJ2-7
CDR3aa: CASSLRGNPYEQYF
CDR3nt: TGTGCCAGCAGCTTAAGAGGGAACCCTTACGAGCAGTACTTC

abundance: NA
d_gene: TRBD1
len: 17
v_gene: TRBV28
j_gene: TRBJ2-3
CDR3aa: CASSPLPGTGGTDTQYF
CDR3nt: TGTGCCAGCAGCCCCCTCCCAGGGACAGGGGGCACAGATACGCAGTATTTT

abundance: NA
d_gene: NA
len: 15
v_gene: TRBV19
j_gene: TRBJ2-2
CDR3aa: CASSTRQVNTGELFF
CDR3nt: TGTGCCAGTAGTACAAGACAGGTGAACACCGGGGAGCTGTTTTTT

abundance: NA
d_gene: TRBD1
len: 13
v_gene: TRBV6-5
j_gene: TRBJ1-1
CDR3aa: CASRTGKNTEAFF
CDR3nt: TGTGCCAGCAGGACAGGGAAGAACACTGAAGCTTTCTTT

abundance: NA
d_gene: TRBD1
len: 13
v_gene: TRBV6-1
j_gene: TRBJ2-7
CDR3aa: CAVQTGVDYEQYF
CDR3nt: TGTGCCGTACAGACAGGGGTGGACTACGAGCAGTACTTC

abundance: NA
d_gene: NA
len: 13
v_gene: TRBV15
j_gene: TRBJ2-2
CDR3aa: CATSRGRTGELFF
CDR3nt: TGTGCCACCAGCAGAGGGAGGACCGGGGAGCTGTTTTTT

abundance: NA
d_gene: NA
len: 15
v_gene: TRBV4-1
j_gene: TRBJ2-7
CDR3aa: CASSQPGQDVREQYF
CDR3nt: TGCGCCAGCAGCCAACCCGGACAAGATGTACGGGAGCAGTACTTC

abundance: NA
d_gene: NA
len: 15
v_gene: TRBV16
j_gene: TRBJ2-7
CDR3aa: CASSQSSQVAYEQYF
CDR3nt: TGTGCCAGCAGCCAATCCTCCCAGGTCGCCTACGAGCAGTACTTC

abundance: NA
d_gene: TRBD1
len: 14
v_gene: TRBV6-6
j_gene: TRBJ2-7
CDR3aa: CASSPIQGPGEQYF
CDR3nt: TGTGCCAGCAGTCCCATACAGGGGCCGGGCGAGCAGTACTTC

abundance: NA
d_gene: TRBD2
len: 15
v_gene: TRBV6-5
j_gene: TRBJ2-7
CDR3aa: CASRPGLASSYEQYF
CDR3nt: TGTGCCAGCAGACCAGGACTAGCGAGCTCCTACGAGCAGTACTTC

abundance: NA
d_gene: TRBD1
len: 15
v_gene: TRBV19
j_gene: TRBJ2-2
CDR3aa: CASMSRGLYTGELFF
CDR3nt: TGTGCCAGTATGTCAAGGGGGCTATACACCGGGGAGCTGTTTTTT

abundance: NA
d_gene: NA
len: 17
v_gene: TRBV9
j_gene: TRBJ1-2
CDR3aa: CASSVDGGLLANYGYTF
CDR3nt: TGTGCCAGCAGCGTAGATGGGGGACTCCTAGCTAACTATGGCTACACCTTC

abundance: NA
d_gene: TRBD2
len: 15
v_gene: TRBV5-6
j_gene: TRBJ2-2
CDR3aa: CASSFGTSGYWELFF
CDR3nt: TGTGCCAGCAGCTTTGGGACTAGCGGGTATTGGGAGCTGTTTTTT

abundance: once
d_gene: NA
len: 14
v_gene: TRBV7-9
j_gene: TRBJ1-2
CDR3aa: CASSFQGLNYGYTF
CDR3nt: TGTGCCAGCAGCTTTCAGGGCCTAAACTATGGCTACACCTTC

abundance: NA
d_gene: NA
len: 15
v_gene: TRBV5-1
j_gene: TRBJ1-5
CDR3aa: CASSLDGNSNQPQHF
CDR3nt: TGCGCCAGCAGCTTGGACGGGAATAGCAATCAGCCCCAGCATTTT

abundance: NA
d_gene: TRBD1
len: 15
v_gene: TRBV15
j_gene: TRBJ2-7
CDR3aa: CATSRGGQGAWEQYF
CDR3nt: TGTGCCACCAGCAGAGGGGGTCAGGGGGCCTGGGAGCAGTACTTC